The clone carrying this TCR beta chain was picked up many times. Its target is unknown. The sample originates from a study of human T cells and chemical hapten exposure. Background on the study: Epicutaneous patch tests delivered 0.01% DPC to the upper back, with evaluation at 6 days.

Library preparation tagged each individual cDNA molecule with a unique molecular identifier. TCRdb used MiXCR to reprocess the RACE reads, holding one entry per CDR3 protein. The sample contains tens of thousands of distinct CDR3 sequences, roughly a tenth of which appear only once. Whole-study findings and limits: Positive correlation was observed between PT1 expanded TCR counts and patch test score.

Time point described: pre-sensitization, week 0. Treatment specified: therapeutic diphenylcyclopropenone sensitization with weekly scalp DPC. Unseparated into fractions, whole blood served as the source from which total RNA was extracted. Trimming shortened V by 5 bases and J by 5 bases, and 10 bases separated the two germline ends. The CDR3 length is 13 residues. This TCR was sampled from a woman between 40 and 55 years old with alopecia areata. Some clones in this sample may be carry-over from other donors' samples. The V call is TRBV12-3 or TRBV12-4, the J call TRBJ1-5; possible D gene TRBD1, 5 bases. Sequenced material: whole blood, taken in connection with sensitization to the hapten diphenylcyclopropenone (DPC). The CDR3 DNA follows: TGTGCCAGCAGTCCGGGGGACCATCAGCCCCAGCATTTT. This codes for CASSPGDHQPQHF.